This T cell receptor (beta chain) was observed in a study of blood T cell repertoires in COVID-19. Study-wide context: The origin of the acute and convalescent COVID-19 samples was the United States, Italy and Spain. In each case, the material was cDNA or gDNA derived from T cells, B-cell-depleted T cells, or PBMCs.

This clone was counted a single time. Study processing details: Nucleated cell counts were estimated from reference gene primer amplification. Sequenced by immunoSEQ multiplex PCR; TCRdb stores in-frame clones only, minus some. V and J calls and clone size come straight from that table; D and trimming were deduced from the DNA. Counted here are some 80,000 clones, about four fifths occurring once; the ten biggest clones make up 30% to 45%. The germline V gene encodes CDR1 SGHTA and CDR2 FQGNSA. This CDR3 has 15 residues. V shed 7 bases, J shed 6 bases, and the junction held 10 bases outside the gene matches.

Sequencing was carried out using peripheral blood. The chain carries TRBV7-2 and TRBJ2-1; 9 bases align to TRBD2. This clonotype was obtained from a woman aged 70-85 years with acute or convalescent COVID-19. In DNA, the CDR3 is TGTGCCAGCAACATCGGGACTAGCTTCGTCAATGAGCAGTTCTTC. Translation gives CASNIGTSFVNEQFF.